The 30 T cell receptor beta chains listed next were all sequenced from one sample in a study of beta chain features in type 1 diabetes. Expressed TCRB transcripts were sequenced after all isolated RNA was converted to cDNA. TCRdb keeps only in-frame clones here, not all; method: immunoSEQ multiplex PCR. The top ten hold 0.035% to 0.045% of the sample, which has roughly 370,000 clones, roughly 14% seen once. Sequencing was done on a sample of naive CD4+ T cells from blood. The receptors come from a man aged 30-40 years in good health.

The chain carries TRBV28 and TRBJ2-1; D is uncertain. CDR1 is MDHEN and CDR2 is SYDVKM in the germline V gene. The CDR3 sequence is 15 residues long. The V gene lost 5 bases and the J gene lost 4 bases, with 15 bases spanning the gap. The CDR3 sequence is CASSPLFWAYNEQFF. The CDR3, as DNA: TGTGCCAGCAGTCCCCTTTTCTGGGCTTACAATGAGCAGTTCTTC. Full variable domain (outside the CDR3, taken from reference TRBV28 and TRBJ2-1): DVKVTQSSRYLVKRTGEKVFLECVQDMDHENMFWYRQDPGLGLRLIYFSYDVKMKEKGDIPEGYSVSREKKERFSLILESASTNQTSMYLCASSPLFWAYNEQFFGPGTRLTVL.

This clone was seen only a few times. The chain joins TRBV6-5 to TRBJ2-7; D is possibly TRBD1 (5 bases). CDR3 length: 14 amino acids. The germline V gene has CDR1 MNHEY and CDR2 SVGAGI. Trimming removed 5 bases at V and 3 bases at J, with 14 bases between. The CDR3: CASSQAGRIYEQYV. For the CDR3, the DNA is TGTGCCAGCAGTCAGGCAGGGCGGATCTACGAGCAGTACGTC.

This clone was found a few times. The chain couples TRBV7-3 to TRBJ2-2; D ambiguous. The CDR3 extends over 13 amino acids. Trimming took 10 bases from V and 1 from J, leaving 10 bases between them. CDR1 is SGHTA and CDR2 is FQGTGA in the germline V gene. The CDR3 region has the DNA TGTGCCAACACCCCGTTGAACACCGGGGAGCTGTTTTTT. Its protein product is CANTPLNTGELFF.

In this sample, this clone turned up a few times. The J gene is TRBJ1-2, the V gene TRBV29-1; D not resolved. V lost 4 bases and J 7 bases, leaving 7 bases between the germline ends. This CDR3 region has 10 residues. Germline loops: CDR1 SQVTM, CDR2 ANQGSEA. CDR3 loop: CSVGLSGYTF. The CDR3 DNA follows: TGCAGCGTTGGCCTTAGTGGCTACACCTTC. Filled out from reference TRBV29-1 and TRBJ1-2, the complete variable domain reads SAVISQKPSRDICQRGTSLTIQCQVDSQVTMMFWYRQQPGQSLTLIATANQGSEATYESGFVIDKFPISRPNLTFSTLTVSNMSPEDSSIYLCSVGLSGYTFGSGTRLTVV.

The chain couples TRBV9 to TRBJ1-4, with TRBD1 as a possible D gene (5 bases). V lost 0 bases and J lost 5, with 11 bases in between. The CDR3 is made up of 15 amino acids. The germline gives CDR1 SGDLS, CDR2 YYNGEE. The CDR3 sequence: CASSVVARVNEKLFF. In DNA, the CDR3 is TGTGCCAGCAGCGTAGTAGCCAGGGTGAATGAAAAACTGTTTTTT.

The table lists this clone with a few counts. The V gene is TRBV5-1, the J gene TRBJ2-3; D is unclear. V lost 4 bases and J 1 base, leaving 7 bases between the germline ends. Germline V lookup: CDR1 SGHRS, CDR2 YFSETQ. The CDR3 has 13 amino acids. The chain's CDR3 is CASSPAGTDTQYF. CDR3 coding DNA: TGCGCCAGCAGCCCGGCTGGCACAGATACGCAGTATTTT.

This clone appeared a few times. This sequence joins TRBV11-2 and TRBJ2-7; TRBD1 agrees at 8 bases. The CDR3 extends over 14 amino acids. CDR1 is SGHAT and CDR2 is FQNNGV in the germline V gene. Unmatched junction bases numbered 8, after V lost 5 bases and J lost 5 bases. CDR3 residues: CASSPIRGQNEQYF. CDR3 in DNA: TGTGCCAGCAGCCCAATCAGGGGGCAAAACGAGCAGTACTTC.

The chain joins TRBV4-3 to TRBJ2-1; 9 nucleotides match TRBD2. V was clipped by 3 bases and J by 5 bases; unmatched bases: 11. CDR1 is LGHNA and CDR2 is YSLEER in the germline V gene. The CDR3 is 17 amino acids. The CDR3 sequence is CASSQSLSGGLNNEQFF. In nucleotides, the CDR3 is TGCGCCAGCAGCCAGAGCCTCAGCGGGGGGCTGAACAATGAGCAGTTCTTC.

The gene calls are TRBV29-1 and TRBJ2-4; D gene unclear. The CDR3 consists of 12 residues. Germline-derived CDR1 and CDR2 are SQVTM and ANQGSEA. V was trimmed by 4 bases and J by 9 bases, leaving 13 bases between them. The CDR3 DNA reads as TGCAGCGTTGGACCCGAATCCAGCATTCAGTACTTC. It encodes CSVGPESSIQYF.

This clone has a handful of counts. The chain combines TRBV5-4 with TRBJ2-5, with D possibly being TRBD2 (6 bases). Germline CDR1 reads SGHNT; CDR2 reads YYREEE (reference sequence). The CDR3 has 13 amino acids. Trimming pared 4 bases from V and 5 bases from J, leaving 12 bases between. CDR3 residues: CASSEPAGETQYF. Written as DNA, the CDR3 is TGTGCCAGCAGCGAGCCCGCGGGGGAGACCCAGTACTTC.

The rearrangement uses TRBV7-2 and TRBJ2-1; D might be TRBD1 or TRBD2, each matching 5 bases. Between the trimmed V and J ends, which lost 3 bases and 9 bases, there was a span of 15 bases. Per the germline V gene, CDR1 is SGHTA and CDR2 is FQGNSA. The CDR3 loop spans 14 amino acids. The CDR3 DNA is TGTGCCAGCAGCTTGGGGGAACACTCTCGTGAGCAGTTCTTC. This codes for CASSLGEHSREQFF.

V gene TRBV30 combines with J gene TRBJ2-5, with D perhaps matching TRBD1 (6 bases). The V end was cut by 0 bases, the J end by 6 bases, with 11 bases between. Germline CDR1 is GTSNPN and CDR2 is SVGIG (reference sequence). This CDR3 region has 13 residues. The CDR3, as DNA: TGTGCCTGGAGTGTAGGGGACAAAAAGACCCAGTACTTC. This translates into CAWSVGDKKTQYF.

This clone was found a few times. This rearrangement joins TRBV29-1 to TRBJ2-1; no clear D gene. The germline CDR1 and CDR2 sequences are SQVTM and ANQGSEA. V was pared by 4 bases and J by 4 bases, with 11 bases between. The CDR3 runs to 13 residues. The CDR3 region has the DNA TGCAGCGTTGTCGGCGGATATTACAATGAGCAGTTCTTC. Protein product: CSVVGGYYNEQFF.

This clone was seen more than once but under ten times. V and J are TRBV2 and TRBJ2-4; unclear D gene. Trimming stripped 7 bases from V and 0 bases from J, with 16 bases between. Germline lookup yields CDR1 SNHLY and CDR2 FYNNEI. The CDR3 contains 16 residues. DNA for the CDR3: TGTGCCAGCATGGGTACAGTTCTTCTAGCCAAAAACATTCAGTACTTC. This encodes CASMGTVLLAKNIQYF.

Of note for this clone: The same CDR3 is also encoded by other DNA sequences in this sample. V and J are TRBV6-5 and TRBJ2-5; no clear D gene. Between the trimmed V and J ends, which lost 7 bases and 4 bases, there was a span of 7 bases. From germline, CDR1 is MNHEY and CDR2 SVGAGI. This CDR3 spans 11 amino acids. DNA for the CDR3: TGTGCCAGCACTAAAGGAGAGACCCAGTACTTC. Residues: CASTKGETQYF.

The chain joins TRBV5-1 to TRBJ1-2; TRBD1 might be the D (6 bases). The CDR3 contains 14 residues. Trimming took off 1 base at V and 6 bases at J, with 13 bases between the two ends. Germline V gives CDR1 SGHRS, CDR2 YFSETQ. The CDR3 sequence: CASSLTRGENGYTF. In nucleotides, the CDR3 is TGCGCCAGCAGCTTGACCAGGGGAGAGAATGGCTACACCTTC.

In regard to this clone: One end of the junction fails to match germline, which may point to a read error. This sequence joins TRBV30 and TRBJ2-1, with 8 bases identical to TRBD2. Germline V gives CDR1 GTSNPN, CDR2 SVGIG (reference sequence). This CDR3 is built from 12 residues. This CDR3 is CAWSVSSGSSLF. CDR3 coding DNA: TGTGCCTGGAGTGTAAGCAGCGGGAGTTCGCTCTTC.

V is TRBV18 and J is TRBJ1-5; TRBD1 matches at 8 bases. Per the germline V gene, CDR1 is KGHSH and CDR2 is LQKENI. The CDR3 spans 16 residues. The V segment lost 2 bases and the J segment 7 bases; nucleotides outside the gene matches: 10. CDR3 sequence reads: CASSPSRQGARQPQHF. CDR3 nucleotides: TGTGCCAGCTCACCATCGCGGCAGGGGGCTCGGCAGCCCCAGCATTTT.

This clone turned up a few times. V usage is TRBV27 and J usage is TRBJ2-3; D uncertain. The CDR3 contains 13 residues. Per the germline V gene, CDR1 is MNHEY and CDR2 is SMNVEV (reference sequence). The V and J ends lost 5 bases and 6 bases respectively, with 12 bases between them. Written as DNA, the CDR3 is TGTGCCAGCAGTACCGGGCTCCAGGATACGCAGTATTTT. Its translation: CASSTGLQDTQYF.

This clone occurred a few times. V usage is TRBV7-2 and J usage is TRBJ2-5; D remains ambiguous. CDR3 length: 15 residues. V lost 2 bases and J lost 4, with 14 bases in between. Germline loops: CDR1 SGHTA, CDR2 FQGNSA. The CDR3 is CASSLRGSMAETQYF. CDR3 sequence (DNA): TGTGCCAGCAGCTTAAGAGGTAGTATGGCAGAGACCCAGTACTTC.

On this clone: The same CDR3 arises from other DNA sequences in this sample as well. This sequence joins TRBV9 and TRBJ2-2; D is uncertain. Trimming removed 2 bases from V and 0 bases from J, with 5 bases in between. CDR3 size: 14 residues. CDR1 SGDLS and CDR2 YYNGEE come from the germline V gene. The CDR3 protein is CASSVAANTGELFF. CDR3 in DNA: TGTGCCAGCAGCGTGGCAGCGAACACCGGGGAGCTGTTTTTT.

With regard to this clone: Different DNA sequences within this sample yield the same CDR3. V is TRBV7-2 and J is TRBJ2-3, with no clear D. Trimming removed 5 bases from V and 6 bases from J, with 9 bases in between. The V gene's germline CDR1 is SGHTA and CDR2 FQGNSA. The CDR3 is 12 amino acids. CDR3 nucleotide sequence: TGTGCCAGCAGCCCCCGCCGGGATACGCAGTATTTT. Protein product: CASSPRRDTQYF.

This clone was seen a handful of times. The genes are TRBV10-3 and TRBJ2-1, with 9 bases matching TRBD1. Germline V lookup: CDR1 ENHRY, CDR2 SYGVKD. This CDR3 is built from 15 residues. V shed 6 bases, J shed 4 bases, and the junction held 7 bases outside the gene matches. The CDR3 loop reads CAIRNRDREYNEQFF. The CDR3 bases are TGTGCCATCAGGAACCGGGACAGGGAATACAATGAGCAGTTCTTC.

This clone was seen a handful of times. The chain has TRBV15 and TRBJ2-3; D gene unclear. The CDR3 totals 12 residues. Trimming removed 9 bases from V and 5 bases from J, with 12 bases in between. Germline V gives CDR1 LNHNV, CDR2 YYDKDF (reference sequence). The CDR3 sequence: CATSLSVDTQYF. The CDR3 bases are TGTGCCACTTCACTGTCGGTAGATACGCAGTATTTT.

The gene calls are TRBV5-1 and TRBJ2-1; tentatively, D is TRBD2 (5 bases). CDR3 length: 16 amino acids. The V gene lost 2 bases and the J gene lost 0 bases, with 12 bases spanning the gap. In germline, CDR1 is SGHRS, CDR2 YFSETQ. The CDR3, as DNA: TGCGCCAGCAGCTTTGGGAGTTCCTACTCCTACAATGAGCAGTTCTTC. This codes for CASSFGSSYSYNEQFF.

V and J are TRBV10-3 and TRBJ1-2; D is unresolved. CDR3 size: 15 residues. Germline CDR1 ENHRY, CDR2 SYGVKD. V lost 3 bases, J lost 8 bases, and 19 bases lay in between. The CDR3 spells CAISDFLRSKGGYTF. In nucleotides, the CDR3 is TGTGCCATCAGTGACTTTCTAAGGTCAAAAGGGGGCTACACCTTC.

The genes are TRBV29-1 and TRBJ2-1; 7 bases fit TRBD1. The CDR3 spans 14 residues. Per the germline V gene, CDR1 is SQVTM and CDR2 is ANQGSEA. Trimming removed 7 bases from V and 9 bases from J; junction bases left unmatched: 15. The chain's CDR3 is CSGVATGIYGEQFF. The CDR3 DNA is TGCAGCGGTGTCGCGACAGGGATTTACGGTGAGCAGTTCTTC.

The chain joins TRBV27 to TRBJ1-6, with 10 bases aligning to TRBD1. This CDR3 has 15 amino acids. Germline V lookup: CDR1 MNHEY, CDR2 SMNVEV (reference sequence). Unmatched junction bases numbered 3, after V lost 8 bases and J lost 2 bases. CDR3 loop: CASWDRGPYNSPLHF. CDR3 nucleotide sequence: TGTGCCAGCTGGGACAGGGGACCCTATAATTCACCCCTCCACTTT.

This clone was counted between two and nine times. J is TRBJ2-1 and V is TRBV9; 7 nucleotides agree with TRBD1. The germline CDR1 and CDR2 sequences are SGDLS and YYNGEE. The ends lost 0 bases at V and 5 bases at J; junction bases unmatched: 11. The CDR3 has 17 amino acids. The CDR3 reads CASSVDPLKQGNNEQFF. Here the CDR3 DNA reads TGTGCCAGCAGCGTAGACCCCTTAAAACAGGGGAACAATGAGCAGTTCTTC.

V gene TRBV28 combines with J gene TRBJ2-5, with 7 positions matching TRBD1. Germline V gene sequence: CDR1 MDHEN, CDR2 SYDVKM. CDR3 size: 13 residues. Trimming at V came to 6 bases and at J to 8 bases, leaving 9 bases not matched to a gene. The CDR3 coding sequence is TGTGCCAGCAGGCTGACAGGGATAGGCACCCAGTACTTC. This sequence encodes CASRLTGIGTQYF. Using reference TRBV28 and TRBJ2-5 for the parts outside the CDR3, the full variable domain is DVKVTQSSRYLVKRTGEKVFLECVQDMDHENMFWYRQDPGLGLRLIYFSYDVKMKEKGDIPEGYSVSREKKERFSLILESASTNQTSMYLCASRLTGIGTQYFGPGTRLLVL.